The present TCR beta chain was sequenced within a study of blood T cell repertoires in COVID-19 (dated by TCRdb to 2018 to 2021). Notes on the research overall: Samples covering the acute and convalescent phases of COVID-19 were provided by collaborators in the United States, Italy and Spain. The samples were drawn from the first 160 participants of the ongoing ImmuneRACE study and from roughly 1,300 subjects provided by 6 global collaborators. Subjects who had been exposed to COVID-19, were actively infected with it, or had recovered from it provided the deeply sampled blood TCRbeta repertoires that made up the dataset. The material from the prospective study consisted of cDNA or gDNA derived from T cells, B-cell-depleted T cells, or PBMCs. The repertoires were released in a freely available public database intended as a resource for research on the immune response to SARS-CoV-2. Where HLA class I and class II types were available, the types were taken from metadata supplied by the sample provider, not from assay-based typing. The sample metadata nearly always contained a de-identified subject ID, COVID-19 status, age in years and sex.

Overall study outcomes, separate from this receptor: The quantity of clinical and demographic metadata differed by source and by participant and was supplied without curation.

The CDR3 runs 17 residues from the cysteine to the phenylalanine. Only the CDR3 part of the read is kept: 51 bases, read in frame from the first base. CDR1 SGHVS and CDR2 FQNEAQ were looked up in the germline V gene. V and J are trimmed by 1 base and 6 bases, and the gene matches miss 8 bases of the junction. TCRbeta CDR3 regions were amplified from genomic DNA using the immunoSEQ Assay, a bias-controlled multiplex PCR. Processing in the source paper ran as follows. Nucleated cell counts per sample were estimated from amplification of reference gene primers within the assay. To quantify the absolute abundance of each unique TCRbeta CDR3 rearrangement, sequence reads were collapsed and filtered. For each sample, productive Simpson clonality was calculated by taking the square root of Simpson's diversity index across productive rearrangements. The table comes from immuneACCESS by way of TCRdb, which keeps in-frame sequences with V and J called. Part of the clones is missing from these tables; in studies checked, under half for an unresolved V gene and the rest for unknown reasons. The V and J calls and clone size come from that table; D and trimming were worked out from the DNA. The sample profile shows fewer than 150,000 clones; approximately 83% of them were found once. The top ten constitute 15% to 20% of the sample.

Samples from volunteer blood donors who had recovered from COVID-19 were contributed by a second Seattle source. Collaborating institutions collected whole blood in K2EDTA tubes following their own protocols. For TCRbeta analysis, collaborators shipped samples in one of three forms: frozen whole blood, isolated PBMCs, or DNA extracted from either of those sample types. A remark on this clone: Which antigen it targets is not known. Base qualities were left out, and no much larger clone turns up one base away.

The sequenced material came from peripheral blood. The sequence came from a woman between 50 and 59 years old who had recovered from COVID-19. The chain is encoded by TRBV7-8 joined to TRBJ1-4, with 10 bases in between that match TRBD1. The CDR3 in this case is CASSLGGTGAHDEKLFF. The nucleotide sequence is TGTGCCAGCAGCTTAGGGGGGACAGGGGCGCACGATGAAAAACTGTTTTTT.